This TCR beta chain was identified during a study of T cells in Graves' hyperthyroidism and ophthalmopathy. CDR1 and CDR2 (germline): MDHEN, SYDVKM. The CDR3 is made up of 16 amino acids. V was shortened by 6 bases and J by 3 bases, with 18 bases between the two germline ends. At least ten counts were recorded for this clonotype. Amplified TCR beta CDR3 regions came from RNA transcripts. HTBI primers were the set used in a first-round RT-PCR of the TCR CDR3. TCRdb reanalysed the multiplex PCR reads using MiXCR and keeps one entry per CDR3 protein. Counted here are about 480,000 distinct CDR3 sequences, approximately 15% occurring once; the ten biggest clones make up around a sixth. On the basis of clinical symptoms, serum thyroxine and TRAb, thyroid ultrasound and orbital computed tomography, diagnoses were made.

The chain is built from TRBV28 and TRBJ2-1; D possibly matches TRBD1 or TRBD2 (5 bases each). Sequenced input: blood. The sequence came from a young woman with Graves' hyperthyroidism. The CDR3 DNA sequence: TGTGCCAGCAGCCCTGCCGGGCAGGGAGACTACAATGAGCAGTTCTTC. Protein sequence: CASSPAGQGDYNEQFF.